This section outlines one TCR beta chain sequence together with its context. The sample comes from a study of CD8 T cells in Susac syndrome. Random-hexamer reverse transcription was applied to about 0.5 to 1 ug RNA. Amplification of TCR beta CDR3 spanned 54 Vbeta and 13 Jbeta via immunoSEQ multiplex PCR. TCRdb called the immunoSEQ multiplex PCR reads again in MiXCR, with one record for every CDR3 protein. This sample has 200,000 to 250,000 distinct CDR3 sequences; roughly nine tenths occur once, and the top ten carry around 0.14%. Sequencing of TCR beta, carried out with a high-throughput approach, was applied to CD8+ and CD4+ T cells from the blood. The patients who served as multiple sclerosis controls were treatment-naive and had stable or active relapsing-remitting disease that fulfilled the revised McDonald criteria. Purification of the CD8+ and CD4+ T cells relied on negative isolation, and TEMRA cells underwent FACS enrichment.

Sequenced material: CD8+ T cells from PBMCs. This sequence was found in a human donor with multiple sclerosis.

CDR3: CASSYSGQTRGYTF. The CDR3 bases are TGTGCCAGCAGTTACTCTGGGCAGACCCGTGGCTACACCTTC. This chain links TRBV6-5 with TRBJ1-2, with D hard to call. V lost 0 bases and J 7 bases, leaving 12 bases between the germline ends. This CDR3 contains 14 residues. The germline V gene encodes CDR1 MNHEY and CDR2 SVGAGI.